This T cell receptor (beta chain) was sequenced for a study of T cell repertoires in cytomegalovirus infection. Across the study: Through public TCR beta signatures, both CMV infection and matching HLA type were indicated. General study points: There were HLA-C-restricted CMV-specific TCR beta clonotypes dominating the ex vivo response. Summed frequency of shared TCR beta families picked out CMV carriers who also had the relevant HLA.

One entry per CDR3 protein results from TCRdb running MiXCR on the reads. The sample consists of a few hundred thousand distinct CDR3 sequences, 17% of them appearing once. Trimming removed 3 bases at V and 0 bases at J, with 12 bases between. CDR3 length: 17 residues. This clonotype has ten or more counts. The antigen is undetermined. The receptor's source is a human donor in good health (CMV status not recorded). Some clones in this sample may be carry-over from other donors' samples. What was sequenced was PBMCs. The gene calls are TRBV12-3 or TRBV12-4 and TRBJ1-6, with D uncertain. CDR3 in amino acids: CASSLGRVSSYNSPLHF. In DNA, the CDR3 is TGTGCCAGCAGTTTGGGCCGAGTGAGCTCCTATAATTCACCCCTCCACTTT.